This T cell receptor (beta chain) was recorded in a study of blood T cells in healthy people across ages (dated by TCRdb to 2014 to 2015). The study in broad terms: In model experiments, template switching captured about one uniquely barcoded TCR beta cDNA molecule for every two T cells. Donors were grouped into four age groups: young (average 16 years), middle-aged (about 38), aged (about 59) and long-lived (about 90). Using the same blood draw, the study looked at two additional independent replicas of 1 million unique cDNA reads for two donors, one aged 18 to 30 and the other aged 80 or older. Donors of different ages were randomly distributed across sequencing lanes to avoid experimental bias. To track age-related changes in TCR beta repertoire diversity, the study relied on deep sequencing normalized with unique cDNA molecular identifiers. The investigation overall reported the following: Because donor CMV infection status was unknown, age-related changes in expanded clonotypes were potentially confounded. Observed TCR beta diversity per million T cells fell roughly linearly with age, and a significant reduction was already apparent by age around 44. Because profiling used bulk unsorted PBMCs, naive and antigen-experienced compartments could not be compared conclusively. Estimates of total diversity based on one million sequenced T cells were considered lower bounds and underestimates. Observed TCR beta diversity correlated strongly with the percentage of naive T cells measured by flow cytometry. Compared with the aged group, more naive CD4+ T cells, fewer expanded clones and increased TCR diversity were shown by the long-lived group, suggesting age selection.

V lost 1 base and J lost 7 bases; the stretch between them is 17 bases long. The germline V gene supplies CDR1 LGHNA and CDR2 YSLEER. Measured from the cysteine to the phenylalanine, the CDR3 is 15 residues long. The retained sequence is limited to the CDR3, 45 bases, with the frame set at the first base. The method behind the library was 5' RACE. Sequencing was carried out with an Illumina HiSeq 2500. A second about 7 to 12 cycle PCR used a sample-barcoded 5' primer and a J-beta primer mix. A unique molecular identifier was introduced onto each TCR beta cDNA molecule by a template-switch 5' adaptor carrying 12 random nucleotides. Each sample yielded at least 2.5 million CDR3-containing paired-end reads. First-strand cDNA synthesis was performed from all RNA using the Mint cDNA synthesis kit, with priming by a TRBC-specific oligonucleotide. All cDNA was treated with uracil-DNA glycosylase and then went through a first 18-cycle PCR with the universal primers M1SS and BC2_uni_R. Per the original workflow: For normalization, 1 million high-quality reads, each with a distinct molecular identifier, were randomly selected from each sample. Instead of being binned into consensus sequences, reads that shared molecular identifiers were thrown out. CDR3 identification, clonotype clustering and error correction used MiTCR with a Q25 quality threshold and the strictest error-elimination algorithm. A nonparametric unseen species model with Euler transformation was used to estimate a lower bound on total TCR beta diversity. The public reads were reanalyzed by TCRdb: fastp trimming at Q25, MiXCR alignment, in-frame beta chains only. Duplicate CDR3 protein sequences are folded into a single record with the most common DNA and genes. TCRdb, not the authors, supplied the V and J calls. Counted in this sample were around 1.5 million distinct CDR3 sequences; approximately 59% of them appeared once. The top ten clonotypes cover roughly 6.3% of the sample.

Systemically healthy Caucasian individuals from Russia, 35 to 40 in total and aged about 6 to 100 years, were included as donors. Each donor gave approximately 10 milliliters of peripheral blood, collected into EDTA-treated Vacutainer tubes. Ficoll-Paque density-gradient centrifugation was used to isolate PBMCs, with at least 6.5 million per sample. Total RNA, at least 5.5 micrograms per sample, was extracted from PBMCs with Trizol reagent. For every donor, flow cytometry on a PBMC aliquot measured the percentage of naive CD45RAhigh/CD27high T cells. For this clonotype: This clone's antigen is unknown. No base qualities exist here, and no much larger clone lies one base off it.

Sequencing used blood. The rearranged chain carries TRBV4-3 and TRBJ2-7, with the D gene not confidently named. The receptor was derived from a man between 18 and 29 years old in good health. The DNA sequence is given as TGCGCCAGCAGCCAAGCTCGCAGCCCTTGGGTTGAGCAGTACTTC. This translates into CASSQARSPWVEQYF.